This T cell receptor beta chain comes out of a study of blood T cells in healthy people across ages. In the case of this clonotype: Its specificity is unknown.

Losses at the gene ends were 5 bases for V and 7 bases for J; bases not matched to a gene: 4. Germline-derived CDR1 and CDR2 are PRHDT and FYEKMQ (reference sequence). The CDR3 consists of 13 residues. Using a J-beta primer mix together with a sample-barcoded 5' primer, a second PCR was run for roughly 6 to 12 cycles. Per-sample output comprised a minimum of 3 million paired-end reads containing CDR3. TCRdb reprocessed the 5' RACE reads with MiXCR, giving one entry per CDR3 protein. The top ten clones hold roughly 3.1% of a sample with about 780,000 distinct CDR3 sequences, around 25% of them seen once. The study's findings and limits: Higher diversity, along with more naive CD4+ cells, distinguished long-lived donors from aged donors. Naive T cell percentage showed a strong correlation with the diversity of TCR beta.

These same data were also listed under a study on T cells of mothers and their children. That paper adds: Related mother-child pairs showed slightly higher but non-significant overlap than unrelated pairs.

Material for sequencing was blood. The receptor's source is a boy between 10 and 17 years old in good health. This rearrangement joins TRBV13 to TRBJ2-7; TRBD2 agrees at 11 bases. CDR3 protein: CASSEGLAEEQYF. CDR3 coding DNA: TGTGCCAGCAGCGAGGGACTAGCGGAAGAGCAGTACTTC.